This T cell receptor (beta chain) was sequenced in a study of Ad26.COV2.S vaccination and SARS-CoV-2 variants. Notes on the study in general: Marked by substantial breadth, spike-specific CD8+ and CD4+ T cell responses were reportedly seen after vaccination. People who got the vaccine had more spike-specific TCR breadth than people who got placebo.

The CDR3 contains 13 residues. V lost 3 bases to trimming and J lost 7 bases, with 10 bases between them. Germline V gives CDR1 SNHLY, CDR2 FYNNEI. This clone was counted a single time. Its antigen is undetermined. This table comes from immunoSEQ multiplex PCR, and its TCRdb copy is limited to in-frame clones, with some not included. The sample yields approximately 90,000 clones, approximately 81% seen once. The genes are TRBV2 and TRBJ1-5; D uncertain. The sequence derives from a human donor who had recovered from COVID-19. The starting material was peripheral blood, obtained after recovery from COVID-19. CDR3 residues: CASSDVLKQPQHF. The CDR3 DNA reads TGTGCCAGCAGTGACGTGTTAAAGCAGCCCCAGCATTTT.